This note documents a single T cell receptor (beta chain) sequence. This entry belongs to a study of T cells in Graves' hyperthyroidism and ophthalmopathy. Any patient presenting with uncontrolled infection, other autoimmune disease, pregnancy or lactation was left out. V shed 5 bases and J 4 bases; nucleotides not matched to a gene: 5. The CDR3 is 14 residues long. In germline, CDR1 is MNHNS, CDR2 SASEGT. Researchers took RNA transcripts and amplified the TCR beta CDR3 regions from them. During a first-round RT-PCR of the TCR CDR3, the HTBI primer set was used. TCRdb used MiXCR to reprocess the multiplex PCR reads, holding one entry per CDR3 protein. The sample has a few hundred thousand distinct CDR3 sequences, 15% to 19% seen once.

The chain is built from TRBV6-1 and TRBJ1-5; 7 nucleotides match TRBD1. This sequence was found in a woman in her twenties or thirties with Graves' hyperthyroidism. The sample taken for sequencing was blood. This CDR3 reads CASSKGQLNQPQHF. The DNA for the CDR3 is TGTGCCAGCAGTAAGGGACAGTTGAATCAGCCCCAGCATTTT.